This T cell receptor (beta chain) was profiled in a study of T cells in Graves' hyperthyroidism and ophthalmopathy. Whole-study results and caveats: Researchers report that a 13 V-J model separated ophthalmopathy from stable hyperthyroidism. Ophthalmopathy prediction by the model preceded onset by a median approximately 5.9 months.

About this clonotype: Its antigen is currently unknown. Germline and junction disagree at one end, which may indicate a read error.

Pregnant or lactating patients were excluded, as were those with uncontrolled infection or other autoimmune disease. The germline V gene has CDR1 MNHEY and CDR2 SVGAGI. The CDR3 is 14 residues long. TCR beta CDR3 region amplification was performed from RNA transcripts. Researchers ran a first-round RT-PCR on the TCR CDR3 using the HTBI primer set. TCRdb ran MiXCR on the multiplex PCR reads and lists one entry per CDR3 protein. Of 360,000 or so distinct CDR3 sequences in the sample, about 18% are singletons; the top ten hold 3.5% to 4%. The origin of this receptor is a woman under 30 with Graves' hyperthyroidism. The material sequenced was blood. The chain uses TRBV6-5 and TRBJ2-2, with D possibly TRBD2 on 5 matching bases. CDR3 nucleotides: TGTGCCAGCGTTACTAGGAGTAACACCGGGAAGCTGTTTTTT. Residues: CASVTRSNTGKLFF.